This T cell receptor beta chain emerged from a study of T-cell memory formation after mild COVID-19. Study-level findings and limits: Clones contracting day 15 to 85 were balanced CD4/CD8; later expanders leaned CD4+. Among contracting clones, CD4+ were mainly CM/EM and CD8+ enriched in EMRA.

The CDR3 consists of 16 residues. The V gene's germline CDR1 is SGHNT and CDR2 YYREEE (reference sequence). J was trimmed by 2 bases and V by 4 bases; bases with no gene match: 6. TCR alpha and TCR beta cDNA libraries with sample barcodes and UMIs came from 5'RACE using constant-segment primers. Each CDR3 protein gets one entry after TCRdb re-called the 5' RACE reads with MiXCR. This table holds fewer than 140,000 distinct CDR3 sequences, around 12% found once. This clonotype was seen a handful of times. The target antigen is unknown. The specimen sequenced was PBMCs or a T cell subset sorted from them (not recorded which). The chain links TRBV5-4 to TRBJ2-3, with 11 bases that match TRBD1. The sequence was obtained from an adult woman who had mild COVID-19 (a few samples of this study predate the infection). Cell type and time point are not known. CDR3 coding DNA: TGTGCCAGCAGCCCTGGGACAGGGGGAAACACAGATACGCAGTATTTT. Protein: CASSPGTGGNTDTQYF.